These T cell receptor beta chains were read from a single sample in a study of vaccination effects on CD4 cells after COVID-19. Antigen specificity for these receptors is unknown. TCRdb's table, derived via immunoSEQ multiplex PCR, lists solely in-frame clones and lacks some. In the table there are about 40,000 clones, under 75% of which are singletons. Sequenced here: CD4+ T cells from PBMCs cultured with SARS-CoV-2 spike peptides, sampled before COVID-19 vaccination. Receptors originate from a human donor who received a COVID-19 vaccine. Each CDR3 is given with its conserved first and last residue. Each record gives: J gene, V gene, D gene, clone size, CDR3 DNA, CDR3 protein. The D gene is left open where the match is weak. Some rows have no size entry. The others give once, few or many, or a class for an expanded clone.

j_gene: TRBJ2-2; v_gene: TRBV7-6; d_gene: TRBD1; abundance: once; CDR3nt: TGTGCCAGCAGTCCACTACAGGGGGCAGCCGGGGAGCTGTTTTTT; CDR3aa: CASSPLQGAAGELFF
j_gene: TRBJ1-1; v_gene: TRBV5-6; d_gene: .; abundance: .; CDR3nt: TGTGCCAGCAGCTTGCGCCTGGCCTACTACACTGAAGCTTTCTTT; CDR3aa: CASSLRLAYYTEAFF
j_gene: TRBJ1-1; v_gene: TRBV7-5; d_gene: .; abundance: .; CDR3nt: TGTGCCAGAAGCGAGCAATGCGCAGGGCGGGACACTGAAGCTTTCTTT; CDR3aa: CARSEQCAGRDTEAFF
j_gene: TRBJ2-6; v_gene: TRBV6-1; d_gene: .; abundance: .; CDR3nt: TGTGCCAGCAGTGAAGCGGGAGGCGGGGCCAACGTCCTGACTTTC; CDR3aa: CASSEAGGGANVLTF
j_gene: TRBJ2-1; v_gene: TRBV5-1; d_gene: TRBD2; abundance: once; CDR3nt: TGCGCCAGCAGCTCGATCAGCGGGATGAATGAGCAGTTCTTC; CDR3aa: CASSSISGMNEQFF
j_gene: TRBJ2-7; v_gene: TRBV20-1; d_gene: .; abundance: .; CDR3nt: TGCAGTGTCGCAGGGGAAAGCGAGCAGTACTTC; CDR3aa: CSVAGESEQYF
j_gene: TRBJ2-1; v_gene: TRBV18; d_gene: TRBD2; abundance: .; CDR3nt: TGTGCCAGCTCTCTCGAAGCGGGAGTGGCATACAATGAGCAGTTCTTC; CDR3aa: CASSLEAGVAYNEQFF
j_gene: TRBJ2-3; v_gene: TRBV30; d_gene: TRBD2; abundance: .; CDR3nt: TGTGCCTGGACTAGCGGGTCCACAGATACGCAGTATTTT; CDR3aa: CAWTSGSTDTQYF
j_gene: TRBJ2-7; v_gene: TRBV10-3; d_gene: TRBD1; abundance: .; CDR3nt: TGTGCCATCGGGACAGGGGCGTCCTACGAGCAGTACTTC; CDR3aa: CAIGTGASYEQYF
j_gene: TRBJ2-1; v_gene: TRBV7-9; d_gene: TRBD1; abundance: .; CDR3nt: TGTGCCAGCAGCTTAAGGACAGGGTACTACAATGAGCAGTTCTTC; CDR3aa: CASSLRTGYYNEQFF
j_gene: TRBJ2-7; v_gene: TRBV1; d_gene: .; abundance: .; CDR3nt: TGCACCAGCAGCCAAGATCGAGGGGCTAGCCATCTCGACGAGCAGTACTTC; CDR3aa: CTSSQDRGASHLDEQYF
j_gene: TRBJ2-5; v_gene: TRBV12-3/TRBV12-4; d_gene: .; abundance: .; CDR3nt: TGTGCCAGCAGTTTATCGTCCCAGACCCAGTACTTC; CDR3aa: CASSLSSQTQYF
j_gene: TRBJ2-1; v_gene: TRBV12-5; d_gene: TRBD2; abundance: .; CDR3nt: TGTGCTAGTGGTTTGAGGGTAGCGGGAGGGCCGTATAATGAGCAGTTCTTC; CDR3aa: CASGLRVAGGPYNEQFF
j_gene: TRBJ1-2; v_gene: TRBV10-3; d_gene: .; abundance: .; CDR3nt: TGTGCCATCAGTGAGTCGGTGACAGGCAACTATGGCTACACCTTC; CDR3aa: CAISESVTGNYGYTF
j_gene: TRBJ1-1; v_gene: TRBV19; d_gene: .; abundance: few; CDR3nt: TGTGCCAGTAGTAACTATGGGGGTAACACTGAAGCTTTCTTT; CDR3aa: CASSNYGGNTEAFF
j_gene: TRBJ1-6; v_gene: TRBV5-8; d_gene: .; abundance: .; CDR3nt: TGTGCCAGCAGCTTGGGGCAGGTTGATTCACCCCTCCACTTT; CDR3aa: CASSLGQVDSPLHF
j_gene: TRBJ1-4; v_gene: TRBV19; d_gene: .; abundance: few; CDR3nt: TGTGCCAGTAGTATCTGGAGGGGTGATGAAAAACTGTTTTTT; CDR3aa: CASSIWRGDEKLFF
j_gene: TRBJ1-1; v_gene: TRBV7-7; d_gene: .; abundance: few; CDR3nt: TGTGCTAGCAGCCGGGATTTGAACACTGAAGCTTTCTTT; CDR3aa: CASSRDLNTEAFF
j_gene: TRBJ2-1; v_gene: TRBV19; d_gene: TRBD2; abundance: once; CDR3nt: TGTGCCAGTAGCTTAGCGGGAGTTGAGAATGAGCAGTTCTTC; CDR3aa: CASSLAGVENEQFF
j_gene: TRBJ1-1; v_gene: TRBV28; d_gene: .; abundance: .; CDR3nt: TGTGCCAGCAGTTCCCCGGGTTCGAGGGGGTGGTCTGAAGCTTTCTTT; CDR3aa: CASSSPGSRGWSEAFF
j_gene: TRBJ1-6; v_gene: TRBV27; d_gene: TRBD1; abundance: .; CDR3nt: TGTGCCAGCAGTTCGGGACAGGCGCTTTCACCCCTCCACTTT; CDR3aa: CASSSGQALSPLHF
j_gene: TRBJ1-2; v_gene: TRBV14; d_gene: .; abundance: .; CDR3nt: TGTGCCAGCAGCCAAAGAATGGGGACACAAGCTAACTATGGCTACACCTTC; CDR3aa: CASSQRMGTQANYGYTF
j_gene: TRBJ1-1; v_gene: TRBV5-6; d_gene: TRBD1; abundance: few; CDR3nt: TGTGCCAGCAGCTTGACGGGACAGGGGTCCACTGAAGCTTTCTTT; CDR3aa: CASSLTGQGSTEAFF
j_gene: TRBJ2-7; v_gene: TRBV25-1; d_gene: .; abundance: .; CDR3nt: TGTGCCAGCAGTGTTGGAGGAGGTCACTACGAGCAGTACTTC; CDR3aa: CASSVGGGHYEQYF
j_gene: TRBJ1-1; v_gene: TRBV5-6; d_gene: .; abundance: .; CDR3nt: TGTGCCAGCAGCAATGGGATATCAGGGGAAAACACTGAAGCTTTCTTT; CDR3aa: CASSNGISGENTEAFF
j_gene: TRBJ1-5; v_gene: TRBV4-2; d_gene: .; abundance: .; CDR3nt: TGTGCCAGCAGCCGAGATATCGGGAGATATAGCAATCAGCCCCAGCATTTT; CDR3aa: CASSRDIGRYSNQPQHF
j_gene: TRBJ1-1; v_gene: TRBV6-6; d_gene: .; abundance: .; CDR3nt: TGTGCCAGCAGTCCGGACGCCGGGAGCAGGAAATTT; CDR3aa: CASSPDAGSRKF
j_gene: TRBJ2-3; v_gene: TRBV20-1; d_gene: TRBD2; abundance: .; CDR3nt: TGCAGTGCTAGGGGAGGGGATACGCAGTATTTT; CDR3aa: CSARGGDTQYF
j_gene: TRBJ2-5; v_gene: TRBV3-1/TRBV3-2; d_gene: TRBD2; abundance: .; CDR3nt: TGTGCCAGCAGCCAGCGGGGGGAAGGAGAGACCCAGTACTTC; CDR3aa: CASSQRGEGETQYF
j_gene: TRBJ2-7; v_gene: TRBV19; d_gene: .; abundance: .; CDR3nt: TGTGCCAGTAGTTCCCCGGGCCCTTACGAGCAGTACTTC; CDR3aa: CASSSPGPYEQYF
j_gene: TRBJ2-7; v_gene: TRBV3-1/TRBV3-2; d_gene: .; abundance: .; CDR3nt: TGTGCCAGCACCGACAGGACCACCCCCTACGAGCAGTACTTC; CDR3aa: CASTDRTTPYEQYF
j_gene: TRBJ2-2; v_gene: TRBV27; d_gene: .; abundance: .; CDR3nt: TGTGCCAGCAGTTTATCGGGGCAGGGTAAAACCGGGGAGCTGTTTTTT; CDR3aa: CASSLSGQGKTGELFF
j_gene: TRBJ1-6; v_gene: TRBV7-2; d_gene: TRBD1; abundance: .; CDR3nt: TGTGCCAGCAGCTTAGTATGGACAGGCTCACCCCTCCACTTT; CDR3aa: CASSLVWTGSPLHF
j_gene: TRBJ1-1; v_gene: TRBV30; d_gene: .; abundance: .; CDR3nt: TGTGCCTGGAGTTGGAGGGACACTGAAGCTTTCTTT; CDR3aa: CAWSWRDTEAFF
j_gene: TRBJ1-2; v_gene: TRBV6-6; d_gene: .; abundance: few; CDR3nt: TGTGCCAGCAGAGGCACGGACGGGGGACCCTATGGCTACACCTTC; CDR3aa: CASRGTDGGPYGYTF
j_gene: TRBJ1-1; v_gene: TRBV2; d_gene: .; abundance: few; CDR3nt: TGTGCCAGCAGAGCGGGGGCCAGAGAGAACACTGAAGCTTTCTTT; CDR3aa: CASRAGARENTEAFF
j_gene: TRBJ1-1; v_gene: TRBV7-9; d_gene: .; abundance: few; CDR3nt: TGTGCCAGCAGCTTTTGGCCGACGAACACTGAAGCTTTCTTT; CDR3aa: CASSFWPTNTEAFF
j_gene: TRBJ1-2; v_gene: TRBV7-9; d_gene: TRBD1; abundance: few; CDR3nt: TGTGCCAGCAGCCAACCGACAGGGCAATGGTCCGGCTACACCTTC; CDR3aa: CASSQPTGQWSGYTF
j_gene: TRBJ2-3; v_gene: TRBV9; d_gene: .; abundance: .; CDR3nt: TGTGCCAGCAGCGCAGAGTTTCGAACAGATACGCAGTATTTT; CDR3aa: CASSAEFRTDTQYF
j_gene: TRBJ2-2; v_gene: TRBV11-2; d_gene: .; abundance: .; CDR3nt: TGTGCCAGCAGCTTGAGTCGGAGCGCGAACACCGGGGAGCTGTTTTTT; CDR3aa: CASSLSRSANTGELFF
j_gene: TRBJ2-4; v_gene: TRBV6-5; d_gene: TRBD1; abundance: .; CDR3nt: TGTGCCAGCAGCTCCGGGACAGGGAACATTCAGTACTTC; CDR3aa: CASSSGTGNIQYF
j_gene: TRBJ1-2; v_gene: TRBV27; d_gene: TRBD1; abundance: .; CDR3nt: TGTGCCAGCAGTTTAGCCGGACAGGGCTATGGCTACACCTTC; CDR3aa: CASSLAGQGYGYTF
j_gene: TRBJ2-1; v_gene: TRBV20-1; d_gene: .; abundance: .; CDR3nt: TGCAGTGGAAAGGGGGGGGATGAGCAGTTCTTC; CDR3aa: CSGKGGDEQFF
j_gene: TRBJ1-5; v_gene: TRBV19; d_gene: TRBD1; abundance: .; CDR3nt: TGTGCCAGTAGTATAGGACAGGGGCGTTATTATAGCAATCAGCCCCAGCATTTT; CDR3aa: CASSIGQGRYYSNQPQHF
j_gene: TRBJ1-3; v_gene: TRBV19; d_gene: TRBD1; abundance: .; CDR3nt: TGTGCCAGCGAAGGACAGGGACGATCTGGAAACACCATATATTTT; CDR3aa: CASEGQGRSGNTIYF
j_gene: TRBJ2-1; v_gene: TRBV14; d_gene: .; abundance: few; CDR3nt: TGTGCCAGCAGGGACATGAGGGGGAGCTCCTACAATGAGCAGTTCTTC; CDR3aa: CASRDMRGSSYNEQFF
j_gene: TRBJ1-6; v_gene: TRBV14; d_gene: .; abundance: .; CDR3nt: TGTGCCAGCAGCCAAGCGGAGCGCGGACTCACTACCCTCCACTTT; CDR3aa: CASSQAERGLTTLHF
j_gene: TRBJ1-1; v_gene: TRBV7-9; d_gene: .; abundance: few; CDR3nt: TGTGCCAGCATGAGGAACACTGAAGCTTTCTTT; CDR3aa: CASMRNTEAFF
j_gene: TRBJ2-5; v_gene: TRBV7-9; d_gene: .; abundance: .; CDR3nt: TGTGCCAGCAGCTTATCCGTGGAGACCCAGTACTTC; CDR3aa: CASSLSVETQYF